Listed below are T cell receptor beta chains from one sample, sequenced in a study of T-cell memory formation after mild COVID-19. TCRdb called the 5' RACE reads again in MiXCR, with one record for every CDR3 protein. The sample records 100,000 to 150,000 distinct CDR3 sequences, approximately 5.9% being singletons. The sequenced material came from PBMCs or a T cell subset sorted from them (not recorded which). The source is an adult woman who had mild COVID-19 (a few samples of this study predate the infection). Cell type and time point are not known. Each CDR3 is given with its conserved first and last residue. Each record gives: J gene, V gene, D gene, clone size, CDR3 length, CDR3 protein, CDR3 DNA. The D gene is left open where the match is weak. Size is omitted from some rows. Given values are once, few, many or a class for expanded clones.

TRBJ2-1 | TRBV7-2 | TRBD2 | many | 16 | CASSLLGPSGRNEQFF | TGTGCCAGCAGCTTACTGGGCCCTAGCGGAAGGAATGAGCAGTTCTTC
TRBJ2-5 | TRBV7-8 | - | many | 10 | CASIGETQYF | TGTGCCAGCATCGGGGAGACCCAGTACTTC
TRBJ2-2 | TRBV7-2 | - | - | 16 | CASSFILGLDTGELFF | TGTGCCAGCAGCTTCATTTTGGGTTTGGACACCGGGGAGCTGTTTTTT
TRBJ1-1 | TRBV15 | - | - | 13 | CASSSEPGTEAFF | TGTGCCTCCAGTTCCGAGCCCGGGACTGAAGCTTTCTTT
TRBJ2-5 | TRBV27 | - | many | 15 | CASSPRSYGQETQYF | TGTGCCAGCAGTCCCCGGAGTTATGGGCAGGAGACCCAGTACTTC
TRBJ1-4 | TRBV7-2 | - | few | 15 | CASSAHRVQAEKLFF | TGTGCCAGCAGCGCCCACAGGGTGCAGGCTGAAAAACTGTTTTTT
TRBJ1-1 | TRBV12-3/TRBV12-4 | - | few | 14 | CASSLRGSNTEAFF | TGTGCCAGCAGTTTACGCGGGTCCAACACTGAAGCTTTCTTT
TRBJ2-1 | TRBV24-1 | - | few | 16 | CATSDPRGRRYNEQFF | TGTGCCACCAGTGATCCCCGAGGCAGGCGCTACAATGAGCAGTTCTTC
TRBJ1-3 | TRBV7-3 | TRBD1 | - | 17 | CASSLQIVTGTGNTIYF | TGTGCCAGCAGCTTACAAATAGTGACAGGGACTGGAAACACCATATATTTT
TRBJ1-5 | TRBV12-3/TRBV12-4 | - | few | 16 | CASSLPGQYSNQPQHF | TGTGCCAGCAGTTTACCCGGACAGTATAGCAATCAGCCCCAGCATTTT
TRBJ1-4 | TRBV7-8 | - | many | 14 | CASSRDRRDEKLFF | TGTGCCAGCAGCCGTGACAGGAGGGATGAAAAACTGTTTTTT
TRBJ2-7 | TRBV7-9 | TRBD2 | many | 16 | CASSSGLAGYSYEQYF | TGTGCCAGCAGCTCGGGGCTAGCGGGCTATTCCTACGAGCAGTACTTC
TRBJ1-1 | TRBV5-1 | TRBD1 | - | 15 | CASSFETGVNTEAFF | TGCGCCAGCAGCTTCGAGACAGGGGTGAACACTGAAGCTTTCTTT
TRBJ2-5 | TRBV5-6 | TRBD2 | many | 16 | CASSLGLANPKETQYF | TGTGCCAGCAGCTTGGGACTAGCGAACCCGAAGGAGACCCAGTACTTC
TRBJ2-3 | TRBV29-1 | TRBD1 | - | 14 | CSVAQQGTADTQYF | TGCAGCGTTGCCCAACAGGGGACGGCGGATACGCAGTATTTT
TRBJ2-7 | TRBV5-1 | - | - | 15 | CASSDTGTGGVKQYF | TGCGCCAGCAGCGATACCGGGACCGGCGGCGTAAAGCAGTACTTC
TRBJ2-1 | TRBV6-5 | - | many | 10 | CASSAWGQFF | TGTGCCAGCAGTGCCTGGGGGCAGTTCTTC
TRBJ2-1 | TRBV7-8 | - | many | 16 | CASSLASSSSYNEQFF | TGTGCCAGCAGCTTAGCGTCTTCCAGCTCCTACAATGAGCAGTTCTTC
TRBJ1-2 | TRBV3-1 | - | few | 14 | CASSAGQYGNGYTF | TGTGCCAGCAGCGCTGGACAATATGGGAATGGCTACACCTTC
TRBJ2-2 | TRBV19 | TRBD1 | - | 13 | CALQGQGAGELFF | TGTGCCCTCCAAGGACAGGGGGCCGGGGAGCTGTTTTTT
TRBJ2-7 | TRBV30 | - | many | 12 | CAWRGGGYEQYF | TGTGCCTGGAGGGGCGGAGGGTACGAGCAGTACTTC
TRBJ2-7 | TRBV7-9 | - | many | 14 | CASSLAVGLYEQYF | TGTGCCAGCAGCTTAGCTGTGGGGCTCTACGAGCAGTACTTC
TRBJ2-2 | TRBV20-1 | TRBD2 | - | 19 | CSASPTSGRAFANTGELFF | TGCAGTGCGTCCCCTACTAGCGGTCGGGCGTTCGCGAACACCGGGGAGCTGTTTTTT
TRBJ1-4 | TRBV15 | - | few | 15 | CATSRDSGLTEKLFF | TGTGCCACCAGCAGAGATTCCGGGTTGACTGAAAAACTGTTTTTT
TRBJ2-2 | TRBV6-5 | TRBD1 | - | 13 | CAVQGDRTGELFF | TGTGCCGTTCAGGGGGATCGGACCGGGGAGCTGTTTTTT
TRBJ2-5 | TRBV20-1 | TRBD2 | few | 13 | CSARPTSRETQYF | TGCAGTGCTAGACCGACTAGCCGGGAGACCCAGTACTTC
TRBJ2-2 | TRBV7-2 | - | many | 13 | CASSLAPGHAVFF | TGTGCCAGCAGCTTAGCCCCCGGACACGCGGTGTTTTTT
TRBJ1-5 | TRBV7-9 | - | many | 15 | CASSLRGDSNQPQHF | TGTGCCAGCAGCTTACGGGGGGATAGCAATCAGCCCCAGCATTTT
TRBJ2-1 | TRBV14 | - | few | 14 | CASRGPEPYNEQFF | TGTGCCAGCAGGGGGCCCGAGCCCTACAATGAGCAGTTCTTC
TRBJ2-1 | TRBV5-6 | TRBD2 | - | 16 | CASSPGGRGYYNEQFF | TGTGCCAGCAGCCCCGGCGGGCGGGGGTACTACAATGAGCAGTTCTTC
TRBJ2-5 | TRBV29-1 | - | many | 15 | CSVEKPGDRGETQYF | TGCAGCGTTGAAAAACCAGGGGATAGGGGAGAGACCCAGTACTTC
TRBJ2-2 | TRBV18 | - | - | 15 | CASSPLGGRTGELFF | TGTGCCAGCTCACCACTTGGAGGGAGGACCGGGGAGCTGTTTTTT
TRBJ1-5 | TRBV9 | - | - | 16 | CASSKRGDTSNQPQHF | TGTGCCAGCAGCAAAAGGGGAGACACTAGCAATCAGCCCCAGCATTTT
TRBJ2-7 | TRBV7-9 | TRBD1 | - | 14 | CASRQPGQGSEQYF | TGTGCCAGCAGACAGCCGGGACAGGGGAGCGAGCAGTACTTC
TRBJ2-5 | TRBV25-1 | - | many | 12 | CASSGQVETQYF | TGTGCCAGCAGTGGACAGGTGGAGACCCAGTACTTC
TRBJ2-5 | TRBV27 | TRBD2 | - | 16 | CASSFRAGGLKETQYF | TGTGCCAGCAGTTTCCGAGCGGGGGGGCTGAAAGAGACCCAGTACTTC
TRBJ2-2 | TRBV6-5 | - | many | 13 | CASSYSGTGELFF | TGTGCCAGCAGTTACTCGGGTACCGGGGAGCTGTTTTTT
TRBJ1-1 | TRBV5-1 | - | few | 12 | CASSLEGDEAFF | TGCGCCAGCAGCTTGGAGGGTGACGAAGCTTTCTTT
TRBJ1-3 | TRBV12-3/TRBV12-4 | - | few | 12 | CASSLRSNTIYF | TGTGCCAGCAGTTTACGCTCGAACACCATATATTTT
TRBJ1-2 | TRBV3-1 | - | many | 19 | CASSQLVGQTADPNYGYTF | TGTGCCAGCAGCCAGTTAGTCGGGCAAACTGCCGATCCTAACTATGGCTACACCTTC
TRBJ2-7 | TRBV15 | TRBD1 | few | 16 | CATSQPPGQSRYEQYF | TGTGCCACCAGCCAACCTCCGGGACAGTCACGGTACGAGCAGTACTTC